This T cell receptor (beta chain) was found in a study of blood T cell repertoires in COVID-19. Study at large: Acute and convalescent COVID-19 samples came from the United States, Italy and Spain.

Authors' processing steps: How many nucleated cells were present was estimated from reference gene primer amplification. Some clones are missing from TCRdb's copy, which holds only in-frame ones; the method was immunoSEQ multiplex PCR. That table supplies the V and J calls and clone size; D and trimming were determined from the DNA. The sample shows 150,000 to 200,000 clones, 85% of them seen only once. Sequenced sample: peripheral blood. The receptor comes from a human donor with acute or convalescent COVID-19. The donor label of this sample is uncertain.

CDR3 sequence: CASSLRTGTNSPLHF. CDR3 coding DNA: TGCGCCAGCAGCTTGCGGACAGGGACGAATTCACCCCTCCACTTT. This chain links TRBV5-1 with TRBJ1-6; TRBD1 aligns across 8 bases. Per the germline V gene, CDR1 is SGHRS and CDR2 is YFSETQ. Trimming at V came to 1 base and at J to 7 bases, leaving 4 bases not matched to a gene. The CDR3 is made up of 15 amino acids.